These 14 T cell receptor beta chains share one sample of origin, sequenced in a study of T-cell reconstitution after alpha-beta-depleted transplantation in children. Unique molecular identifiers were incorporated when the TCRbeta library was constructed. From the PCR reads, TCRdb called clonotypes with MiXCR, one entry per CDR3 protein. The repertoire holds around 580,000 distinct CDR3 sequences, 25% to 30% seen once, with 36% in the top ten. The material sequenced was PBMCs, taken before TCRalphabeta/CD19-depleted stem cell transplant. Source of these receptors: a boy under two years old with Wiskott-Aldrich syndrome, due to receive a stem cell transplant.

V usage is TRBV27 and J usage is TRBJ2-2, with a possible D match to TRBD1 (8 bases). This CDR3 contains 18 residues. Germline V gives CDR1 MNHEY, CDR2 SMNVEV (reference sequence). Trimming shortened V by 1 base and J by 0 bases, and 15 bases separated the two germline ends. CDR3 DNA: TGTGCCAGCAGTTTATTGGGACTACAGGGGGCGAACACCGGGGAGCTGTTTTTT. This encodes CASSLLGLQGANTGELFF.

The chain recombines TRBV6-1 with TRBJ2-3; 7 positions agree with TRBD1. V trimming: 4 bases; J trimming: 2 bases; junction bases outside the gene matches: 6. Germline CDR1 is MNHNS and CDR2 is SASEGT. This CDR3 comprises 15 residues. In DNA, the CDR3 is TGTGCCAGCAGTGCCCGACAGGGTACCACAGATACGCAGTATTTT. Translation gives CASSARQGTTDTQYF.

The chain has TRBV29-1 and TRBJ1-4; unclear D gene. The CDR3 covers 13 residues. The V gene's germline CDR1 is SQVTM and CDR2 ANQGSEA. Trimming removed 4 bases at V and 1 base at J, with 7 bases between. This CDR3 reads CSVVEGTNEKLFF. The CDR3 nucleotides read TGCAGCGTTGTCGAGGGAACTAATGAAAAACTGTTTTTT.

V and J are TRBV29-1 and TRBJ1-5; D is unresolved. Germline-derived CDR1 and CDR2 are SQVTM and ANQGSEA. Trimming removed 4 bases from V and 1 base from J, with 14 bases in between. This CDR3 spans 15 amino acids. CDR3 amino acids: CSVGFSEVSNQPQHF. The DNA of the CDR3 is TGCAGCGTTGGATTTTCAGAAGTAAGCAATCAGCCCCAGCATTTT.

This chain uses TRBV7-3 with TRBJ2-3; 9 bases fit TRBD1. The CDR3 length is 16 residues. Germline V gives CDR1 SGHTA, CDR2 FQGTGA. Trimming cost V 5 bases and J 0 bases; bases outside gene matches: 6. The CDR3 protein is CASSHGQGTSTDTQYF. In DNA, the CDR3 is TGTGCCAGCAGCCACGGACAGGGGACTAGCACAGATACGCAGTATTTT.

The chain couples TRBV20-1 to TRBJ2-7; TRBD2 matches 10 bases. Trimming cost V 3 bases and J 6 bases; bases outside gene matches: 5. Per the germline V gene, CDR1 is DFQATT and CDR2 is SNEGSKA (reference sequence). This CDR3 comprises 13 residues. This CDR3 is CSARASGSGEQYF. The CDR3 DNA reads as TGCAGTGCTAGGGCTAGCGGGAGCGGCGAGCAGTACTTC.

This clonotype has more than one count but fewer than ten. The J gene is TRBJ2-7, the V gene TRBV20-1; TRBD2 matches 7 bases. V gave up 0 bases and J gave up 7 bases; unmatched junction bases: 6. Germline CDR1 reads DFQATT; CDR2 reads SNEGSKA (reference sequence). CDR3 length: 13 residues. The CDR3 DNA reads TGCAGTGCTAGAGATCGTGGGAGGGCTGAGCAGTACTTC. This sequence encodes CSARDRGRAEQYF.

The CDR3 protein is CATSSTSGRQQFF. The CDR3 DNA is TGTGCCACCAGTTCGACTAGCGGGAGACAGCAGTTCTTC. V gene TRBV24-1 combines with J gene TRBJ2-1; 12 nucleotides match TRBD2. The CDR3 is 13 residues long. V lost 6 bases, J lost 11 bases, and 4 bases stayed unmatched. The V gene's germline CDR1 is KGHDR and CDR2 SFDVKD.

The V call is TRBV10-2, the J call TRBJ2-7, with D perhaps matching TRBD1 (6 bases). Trimming left V 6 bases short and J 3 bases short, with 9 bases between. The CDR3 has 12 residues. Germline V gives CDR1 WSHSY, CDR2 SAAADI. CDR3: CASRDSYYEQYF. The CDR3 region has the DNA TGCGCCAGCAGGGACAGTTACTACGAGCAGTACTTC.

This clonotype was counted between two and nine times. This chain uses TRBV5-1 with TRBJ1-5; a possible D gene is TRBD1 (5 bases). V lost 5 bases and J 1 base, leaving 7 bases between the germline ends. The CDR3 has 13 residues. The germline CDR1 and CDR2 sequences are SGHRS and YFSETQ. The CDR3 is CASRSGSNQPQHF. In DNA form, the CDR3 reads TGCGCCAGCAGATCAGGGAGCAATCAGCCCCAGCATTTT.

The rearrangement links TRBV2 to TRBJ1-1, with 7 bases matching TRBD1. Trimming removed 4 bases from V and 4 bases from J; junction bases left unmatched: 3. CDR3 length: 13 amino acids. Germline V CDR1 and CDR2: SNHLY, FYNNEI. The CDR3 sequence: CASSGAGGTEAFF. CDR3 nucleotide sequence: TGTGCCAGCAGTGGTGCAGGGGGCACTGAAGCTTTCTTT.

This chain links TRBV6-1 with TRBJ2-5, with TRBD2 identical over 13 bases. The CDR3 covers 16 residues. Germline assignment: CDR1 MNHNS and CDR2 SASEGT. V was clipped by 6 bases and J by 4 bases; unmatched bases: 8. The CDR3 DNA is TGTGCCAGCAGAGTCACACTAGCGGGAGGGGGAGAGACCCAGTACTTC. Amino acids: CASRVTLAGGGETQYF.

The V gene is TRBV4-2, the J gene TRBJ2-5, with 15 positions matching TRBD2. CDR3 length: 17 amino acids. V was clipped by 4 bases and J by 0 bases; unmatched bases: 3. Per the germline V gene, CDR1 is LGHNA and CDR2 is YNFKEQ. CDR3 coding DNA: TGTGCCAGCAGCCTTGGACTAGCGGGAGGGTACCAAGAGACCCAGTACTTC. It codes for CASSLGLAGGYQETQYF.

The V call is TRBV11-2, the J call TRBJ2-5, with TRBD2 matching over 7 bases. V lost 3 bases to trimming and J lost 5 bases; unmatched junction nucleotides: 9. The CDR3 loop spans 15 amino acids. CDR1 and CDR2 from the germline V gene are SGHAT and FQNNGV. The CDR3 nucleotides are TGTGCCAGCAGCTTTTTGGCGGGAGTAGAGGAGACCCAGTACTTC. Translated: CASSFLAGVEETQYF.